The T cell receptor (beta chain) under discussion was sequenced for a study of blood T cell repertoires in COVID-19 (dated by TCRdb to 2018 to 2020). For the study in its entirety: Samples covering the acute and convalescent phases of COVID-19 were provided by collaborators in the United States, Italy and Spain. The prospective study material was composed of cDNA or gDNA derived from T cells, B-cell-depleted T cells, or PBMCs. The dataset comprised deeply sampled blood TCRbeta repertoires from subjects exposed to, actively infected with, or recovered from COVID-19. The repertoires were released in a freely available public database intended as a resource for research on the immune response to SARS-CoV-2. Samples were obtained from the ongoing ImmuneRACE study (first 160 participants) and from roughly 1,300 subjects provided by 6 global collaborators. Nearly every sample came with metadata listing a de-identified subject ID, COVID-19 status, age in years and sex. Where available, HLA class I and class II types were obtained from metadata supplied by the sample provider rather than from assay-based typing.

Findings and caveats that apply to the study as a whole: Clinical and demographic metadata were provided uncurated, with the amount varying by source and participant.

Participants in the prospective study were enrolled through a virtual design, were aged about 18 to 100 years, and lived in 24 United States geographic areas. Cohort assignment in the prospective study relied on participant-reported clinical history from a screening survey and a study questionnaire. Recovered participants in ImmuneRACE Cohort 3 were defined by two consecutive negative NP/OP PCR tests, clearance by a healthcare professional, or resolution of symptoms. Each participant in the prospective study had whole blood, serum and a nasopharyngeal or oropharyngeal swab collected by mobile phlebotomists. Over a 2-month period, participants in the prospective study had the option of providing additional blood draws and questionnaires. Prospective study blood samples were shipped either frozen or at room temperature before DNA extraction. The CDR3 covers 17 residues, taking in both the cysteine and the phenylalanine. The read is trimmed to its CDR3 DNA, 51 bases read in frame from base 1. V gives up 3 bases and J gives up 0 bases, and the segment between their germline ends measures 15 bases. The germline V gene yields MGHRA for CDR1 and YSYEKL for CDR2.

A note on this clone: The antigen it binds to is not known. No much larger clone is present one base from it, and per-base qualities are unavailable.

TCRbeta CDR3 regions were amplified from genomic DNA by means of the immunoSEQ Assay, a bias-controlled multiplex PCR. The study's processing was this. Within the assay, amplification of reference gene primers was used to estimate how many nucleated cells each sample contained. Sequence reads were collapsed and filtered to measure the absolute abundance of every unique TCRbeta CDR3 rearrangement. Productive Simpson clonality was computed per sample as the square root of Simpson's diversity index over productive rearrangements. Imported from immuneACCESS, the table was reduced by TCRdb to in-frame sequences with V and J called. These copies leave out some clones; in studies compared against another copy, an unresolved V gene accounts for under half, and the cause of the remainder is not known. V, J and clone size derive from that table, while D and trimming were established from the DNA sequence. Counted in this sample were about 250,000 clones; 65% to 90% of them appeared once. The ten largest make up more than 1.5% of the sample.

The chain employs TRBV4-1 and TRBJ2-1, and TRBD2 may be the D gene, going by 5 matching bases. The sample consisted of PBMCs or T cells enriched from blood (not recorded which). This clonotype was obtained from a man in his forties or fifties who had recovered from COVID-19. The DNA sequence is TGCGCCAGCAGCCACTCCGGACTCAGGAGCTCCTACAATGAGCAGTTCTTC. Its translation reads: CASSHSGLRSSYNEQFF.